This T cell receptor beta chain was captured in a study of T cells in Graves' hyperthyroidism and ophthalmopathy. CDR3 length equals 15 residues. From germline, CDR1 is MNHNS and CDR2 SASEGT. A remark on this clonotype: One end of the junction fails to match germline, which may point to a read error.

TCR beta CDR3 region amplification was performed from RNA transcripts. An initial round of RT-PCR targeting the TCR CDR3 relied on the HTBI primer set. One entry per CDR3 protein, called by TCRdb with MiXCR from the multiplex PCR reads. The table includes 500,000 or so distinct CDR3 sequences, roughly a sixth detected once. The sample comprised blood. The gene calls are TRBV6-1 and TRBJ1-3; D is ambiguous. The sequence derives from a young woman with Graves' ophthalmopathy. The CDR3 here is CASTEDGISGNTIYF. CDR3 nucleotide sequence: TGTGCCAGCACTGAAGACGGCATATCTGGAAACACCATATATTTT.